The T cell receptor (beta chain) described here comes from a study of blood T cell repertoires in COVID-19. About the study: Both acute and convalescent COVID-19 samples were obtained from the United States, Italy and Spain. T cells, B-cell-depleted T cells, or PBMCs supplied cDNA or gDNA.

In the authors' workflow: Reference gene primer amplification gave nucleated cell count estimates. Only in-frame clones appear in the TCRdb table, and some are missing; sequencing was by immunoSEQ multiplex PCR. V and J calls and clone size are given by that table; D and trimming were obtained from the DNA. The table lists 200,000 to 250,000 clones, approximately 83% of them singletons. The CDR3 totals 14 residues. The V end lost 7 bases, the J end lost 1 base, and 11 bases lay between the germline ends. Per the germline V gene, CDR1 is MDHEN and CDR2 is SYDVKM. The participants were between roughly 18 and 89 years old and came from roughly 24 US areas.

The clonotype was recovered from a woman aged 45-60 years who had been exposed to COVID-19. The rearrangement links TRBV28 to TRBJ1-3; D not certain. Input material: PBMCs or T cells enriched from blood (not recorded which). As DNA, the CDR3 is TGTGCCAGCATCCGGGCGGGGTCTGGAAACACCATATATTTT. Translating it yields CASIRAGSGNTIYF. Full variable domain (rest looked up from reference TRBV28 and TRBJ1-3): DVKVTQSSRYLVKRTGEKVFLECVQDMDHENMFWYRQDPGLGLRLIYFSYDVKMKEKGDIPEGYSVSREKKERFSLILESASTNQTSMYLCASIRAGSGNTIYFGEGSWLTVV.